The 10 T cell receptor beta chains below come from one sample, sequenced in a study of blood T cell repertoires in COVID-19. Clones were read by immunoSEQ multiplex PCR, and TCRdb kept only the in-frame ones, dropping some. Among roughly 190,000 clones listed, 70% to 90% were seen once. Sequenced input: peripheral blood. These receptors were obtained from a man between 60 and 75 years old with active or convalescent COVID-19.

The V and J genes are TRBV2 and TRBJ2-2, with D perhaps matching TRBD2 (5 bases). The CDR3 covers 15 residues. Per germline, CDR1 SNHLY and CDR2 FYNNEI. Trimming removed 4 bases from V and 0 bases from J, with 9 bases in between. The CDR3, as DNA: TGTGCCAGCAGTGGTCGAGCGGCGAACACCGGGGAGCTGTTTTTT. Its protein is CASSGRAANTGELFF.

The chain links TRBV4-1 to TRBJ1-2; maybe TRBD1 (6 bases). There are 15 residues in the CDR3. V lost 2 bases and J 0 bases, leaving 10 bases between the germline ends. Germline CDR1 and CDR2: MGHRA and YSYEKL. CDR3 sequence reads: CASSQQGFPNYGYTF. In nucleotides, the CDR3 is TGCGCCAGCAGCCAACAGGGGTTTCCTAACTATGGCTACACCTTC.

The chain recombines TRBV29-1 with TRBJ1-1; 8 positions agree with TRBD1. Trimming took 2 bases from V and 4 from J; bases not matched to a gene: 3. The V gene's germline CDR1 is SQVTM and CDR2 ANQGSEA. The CDR3 runs to 13 residues. The CDR3 reads CSVERTGSTEAFF. CDR3 sequence (DNA): TGCAGCGTTGAAAGGACAGGGAGCACTGAAGCTTTCTTT.

The V and J genes are TRBV5-1 and TRBJ1-5, with no clear D. This CDR3 spans 14 amino acids. Between the trimmed V and J ends, which lost 4 bases and 2 bases, there was a span of 10 bases. CDR1 SGHRS and CDR2 YFSETQ come from the germline V gene. The CDR3 loop is CASSPRGGNQPQHF. CDR3 bases: TGCGCCAGCAGCCCCCGGGGTGGCAATCAGCCCCAGCATTTT.

The chain has TRBV2 and TRBJ2-2, with 8 bases aligning to TRBD2. Germline V CDR1 and CDR2: SNHLY, FYNNEI. V was pared by 7 bases and J by 3 bases, with 7 bases of the junction left unmatched. CDR3 length equals 15 residues. The CDR3 reads CASNGRGAYTGELFF. The CDR3 DNA is TGTGCCAGCAATGGGCGGGGGGCCTACACCGGGGAGCTGTTTTTT.

The rearrangement uses TRBV2 and TRBJ1-3; D perhaps matches TRBD1 (6 bases). Germline CDR1 reads SNHLY; CDR2 reads FYNNEI. V was shortened by 6 bases and J by 0 bases, with 21 bases between the two germline ends. This CDR3 has 18 amino acids. The CDR3 nucleotides read TGTGCCAGCAGGAAAGGGGGTGGGCAGGGTTACTCTGGAAACACCATATATTTT. Translated: CASRKGGGQGYSGNTIYF.

Concerning this clone: At one boundary the junction diverges from the germline segment, which might be a read error. V gene TRBV5-5 combines with J gene TRBJ2-1, with 9 bases identical to TRBD2. Germline assignment: CDR1 SGHKS and CDR2 YYEKEE (reference sequence). The length of the CDR3 is 15 residues. The CDR3 region is CARSLGRGGLNEQFF. The CDR3 DNA follows: TGTGCCCGCAGCTTGGGGCGGGGGGGCCTCAATGAGCAGTTCTTC.

The chain links TRBV6-2 or TRBV6-3 to TRBJ2-1, with TRBD2 matching 10 bases. Germline V lookup: CDR1 MNHEY, CDR2 SVGEGT. Trimming cost V 4 bases and J 3 bases; bases outside gene matches: 3. This CDR3 spans 15 amino acids. CDR3 sequence: CASSLLAGDYNEQFF. For the CDR3, the DNA is TGTGCCAGCAGTTTGCTAGCGGGGGACTACAATGAGCAGTTCTTC.

The chain joins TRBV6-4 to TRBJ1-2; TRBD1 matches at 9 bases. The junction had 1 base not matched to a gene; V was cut back by 6 bases and J by 2 bases. CDR1 is MRHNA and CDR2 is SNTAGT in the germline V gene. CDR3 length equals 13 residues. The CDR3 spells CASRGQGNYGYTF. The CDR3 DNA reads as TGTGCCAGCAGAGGACAGGGGAACTATGGCTACACCTTC.

This clone was observed a few times. The same CDR3 is also encoded by other DNA sequences in this sample. This chain joins TRBV2 and TRBJ1-3; D gene ambiguous. V lost 7 bases and J lost 4, with 11 bases in between. Germline values: CDR1 SNHLY, CDR2 FYNNEI. The CDR3 covers 13 residues. The DNA for the CDR3 is TGTGCCAGCACCCGTGAAAGCGGAAACACCATATATTTT. The encoded protein is CASTRESGNTIYF. The full variable domain, with the rest looked up from reference TRBV2 and TRBJ1-3, is EPEVTQTPSHQVTQMGQEVILRCVPISNHLYFYWYRQILGQKVEFLVSFYNNEISEKSEIFDDQFSVERPDGSNFTLKIRSTKLEDSAMYFCASTRESGNTIYFGEGSWLTVV.